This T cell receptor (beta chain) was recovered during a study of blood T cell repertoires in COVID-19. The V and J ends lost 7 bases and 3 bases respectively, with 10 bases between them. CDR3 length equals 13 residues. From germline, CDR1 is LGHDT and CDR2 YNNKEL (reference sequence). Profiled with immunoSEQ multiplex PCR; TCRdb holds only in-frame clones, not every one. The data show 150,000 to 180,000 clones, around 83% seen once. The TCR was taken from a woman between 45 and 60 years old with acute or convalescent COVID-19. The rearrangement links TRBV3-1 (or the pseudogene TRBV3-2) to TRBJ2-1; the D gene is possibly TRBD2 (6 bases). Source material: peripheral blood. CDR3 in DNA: TGTGCCAGCAACGGGGGTGACTACAATGAGCAGTTCTTC. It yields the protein CASNGGDYNEQFF.